The rows below give T cell receptor beta chains drawn from one sample of a study of T-cell memory formation after mild COVID-19. In TCRdb, the 5' RACE reads were re-called with MiXCR into one record per CDR3 protein. The sample lists some 450,000 distinct CDR3 sequences, 15% to 25% occurring once. Material: PBMCs or a T cell subset sorted from them (not recorded which). The receptors originated from an adult woman who had mild COVID-19 (a few samples of this study predate the infection). Cell type and time point are not known. Each CDR3 is given with its conserved first and last residue.

TRBV12-3/TRBV12-4	TRBJ2-1	CASKGFEREQFF
TRBV20-1	TRBJ2-7	CSARVPPYEQYF
TRBV5-1	TRBJ2-7	CASSPGTGLSYEQYF
TRBV20-1	TRBJ2-7	CSARKPGQGNEQYF
TRBV27	TRBJ2-7	CASSSVGEAIDSYEQYF
TRBV7-6	TRBJ1-2	CASSSAREGGYTF
TRBV10-3	TRBJ2-2	CAISDWKGDRENTGELFF
TRBV12-3/TRBV12-4	TRBJ2-5	CASSFSGLGRGQETQYF
TRBV7-9	TRBJ1-4	CASGSNEKLFF
TRBV12-3/TRBV12-4	TRBJ2-7	CASSLHGHLKGLDYEQYF
TRBV6-6	TRBJ2-3	CASRLKGDTQYF
TRBV2	TRBJ1-1	CASKALGQVNTEAFF
TRBV6-6	TRBJ1-1	CASSYVTGKGAFF
TRBV18	TRBJ2-1	CASSPRTTSYNEQFF
TRBV11-2	TRBJ1-1	CASSPAGGHTEAFF
TRBV20-1	TRBJ2-1	CSARDSSPLNVYNEQFF
TRBV6-6	TRBJ1-2	CASRHPGEQGSGYTF
TRBV24-1	TRBJ2-3	CATARGGPDTQYF
TRBV7-3	TRBJ2-5	CASSLTGYQETQYF
TRBV12-3/TRBV12-4	TRBJ1-1	CASTVEGKTEAFF
TRBV7-2	TRBJ1-3	CASSSDGVRRSTIYF
TRBV29-1	TRBJ1-1	CSVVPPPGAGTEAFF
TRBV2	TRBJ1-4	CASSGRGEKLFF
TRBV27	TRBJ1-1	CASSKHGVNTEAFF
TRBV30	TRBJ2-5	CAGGRLAGSQETQYF
TRBV5-1	TRBJ2-5	CASSLEPLGTETQYF
TRBV6-2/TRBV6-3	TRBJ1-5	CASFDRGSNQPQHF
TRBV3-2	TRBJ1-5	CASSPDRESNQPQHF
TRBV12-3/TRBV12-4	TRBJ2-5	CASSKGGRGEETQYF
TRBV5-1	TRBJ2-7	CASRSRGEPSYEQYF
TRBV19	TRBJ1-5	CASSMVGTGQPQHF
TRBV11-3	TRBJ1-1	CASSSYRTPNTEAFF
TRBV20-1	TRBJ1-6	CSARDRGIGYSPLHF
TRBV5-1	TRBJ1-1	CASSSGQISAMNTEAFF
TRBV7-9	TRBJ2-2	CASSIWDNTGELFF
TRBV6-6	TRBJ2-1	CASSYQRGYNEQFF
TRBV7-2	TRBJ1-1	CASSRSQGFTEAFF
TRBV20-1	TRBJ2-3	CSAPRNLIVATDTQYF
TRBV5-1	TRBJ2-2	CASSLGDRDTGELFF
TRBV10-3	TRBJ1-2	CAISDNPGQGYGYTF
TRBV6-5	TRBJ2-3	CASSYRTGTTDTQYF
TRBV11-1	TRBJ2-2	CASSFNQGPSTGELFF
TRBV12-3/TRBV12-4	TRBJ1-1	CASQTATRTEAFF